This TCR beta chain is from a study of identical twins. Study conclusions and caveats: Fewer insertions characterized abundant cord blood beta clonotypes, whereas memory repertoires showed none. Out-of-frame alpha sequences shared by twins were enriched for low generation probability.

This clonotype has only a few counts. The antigen remains unidentified. V lost 0 bases and J lost 0, with 12 bases in between. There are 16 residues in the CDR3. Germline V CDR1 and CDR2: DFQATT, SNEGSKA (reference sequence). cDNA carried unique molecular identifiers, and a universal primer site was added by template switching. TCRdb re-called the 5' RACE reads through MiXCR, storing one row per CDR3 protein. The sample lists around 480,000 distinct CDR3 sequences, approximately 15% seen once, with approximately 1% in the top ten. These data also featured in a second study, about yellow fever vaccine responses in identical twins. Per that study: It has been reported that, in twins, the vaccine T cell response seemed partly convergent and partly personalized.

This receptor was obtained from a young woman in good health. The chain combines TRBV20-1 with TRBJ2-4; possibly TRBD2 for D (6 bases). Sequencing was carried out using CD4+ T cells sorted from blood. CDR3 bases: TGCAGTGCTAGAGATCGTCGGGAGTTAGCCAAAAACATTCAGTACTTC. Protein: CSARDRRELAKNIQYF.